This note documents a single TCR beta chain sequence. Its cognate antigen is unknown. The data are from a study of type 1 regulatory T cells. Study at large: This in vitro CD4 product, T-allo10, is enriched for Tr1 cells and alloantigen-specific.

TCRdb itself ran the reads through MiXCR, one entry per CDR3 protein. This table holds some 71,000 distinct CDR3 sequences, 20% found once. This CDR3 is 17 amino acids long. Germline V gives CDR1 SGHTA, CDR2 FQGNSA. Trimming pared 1 base from V and 2 bases from J, leaving 18 bases between. Study-wide results and limits: Compared with non-type 1 regulatory T cells, type 1 regulatory T cells showed a more restricted TCR repertoire.

The material sequenced was cultured type 1 regulatory T (Tr1) cells, either the whole culture or a sorted fraction (not recorded which). This receptor was taken from a human donor in good health. The gene calls are TRBV7-2 and TRBJ2-7; D perhaps matches TRBD2 (6 bases). In nucleotides, the CDR3 is TGTGCCAGCAGCTTAGGTGGGACGGGCGGGGCCCCCTACGAGCAGTACTTC. Translated, it gives CASSLGGTGGAPYEQYF.